The 21 T cell receptor beta chains given below trace back to one sample, sequenced in a study of blood T cell repertoires in COVID-19. TCRdb's copy holds only in-frame clones and misses some; the assay was immunoSEQ multiplex PCR. The sample holds under 200,000 clones; around 82% are singletons and the top ten take about 5.5%. The sample consisted of PBMCs or T cells enriched from blood (not recorded which). The receptor source for this set is a woman aged 60-75 years with acute COVID-19.

The chain has TRBV7-2 and TRBJ2-5, with 13 positions matching TRBD2. CDR1 is SGHTA and CDR2 is FQGNSA in the germline V gene. The CDR3 length is 17 residues. V was pared by 5 bases and J by 4 bases, with 10 bases of the junction left unmatched. This CDR3 is CASSPRLLAGGTETQYF. Here the CDR3 DNA reads TGTGCCAGCAGCCCCCGCCTACTAGCGGGAGGGACAGAGACCCAGTACTTC.

The rearrangement uses TRBV18 and TRBJ1-5; D ambiguous. The V end lost 3 bases, the J end lost 5 bases, and 8 bases lay between the germline ends. The CDR3 runs 13 residues. Germline CDR1 reads KGHSH; CDR2 reads LQKENI. CDR3 region: CASSPVSDQPQHF. The CDR3 coding sequence is TGTGCCAGCTCACCGGTCTCGGATCAGCCCCAGCATTTT.

This clone was seen a single time. DNA of the CDR3: TGTGCCAGCAGCCAAGCCCTGACCGGGACAGGGGGCAAAATGGAGACCCAGTACTTC. As protein: CASSQALTGTGGKMETQYF. This rearrangement joins TRBV3-1 (or the pseudogene TRBV3-2) to TRBJ2-5; 12 bases line up with TRBD1. Germline V gene sequence: CDR1 LGHDT, CDR2 YNNKEL (reference sequence). This CDR3 contains 19 residues. The J segment lost 5 bases and the V segment lost 1 base, leaving 14 bases of the junction unmatched.

This chain connects TRBV5-4 to TRBJ1-3; a weak D match, TRBD1 (6 bases). The length of the CDR3 is 13 residues. Germline CDR1 reads SGHNT; CDR2 reads YYREEE (reference sequence). Trimming cost V 4 bases and J 10 bases, with 15 bases left between them. The CDR3 DNA reads as TGTGCCAGCAGCCAATTGGGGGGGGCGACCATATATTTT. Translating gives CASSQLGGATIYF. Full variable domain (rest looked up from reference TRBV5-4 and TRBJ1-3): ETGVTQSPTHLIKTRGQQVTLRCSSQSGHNTVSWYQQALGQGPQFIFQYYREEENGRGNFPPRFSGLQFPNYSSELNVNALELDDSALYLCASSQLGGATIYFGEGSWLTVV.

This chain joins TRBV10-3 and TRBJ2-7, with a tentative D call TRBD1 (5 bases). Germline V gene sequence: CDR1 ENHRY, CDR2 SYGVKD. Trimming took off 5 bases at V and 3 bases at J, with 11 bases between the two ends. The CDR3 is 13 residues long. Here the CDR3 reads CAISPDTRYEQYF. The CDR3 nucleotides are TGTGCCATCAGTCCGGACACCCGCTACGAGCAGTACTTC.

This clone was seen only a few times. The chain recombines TRBV4-2 with TRBJ2-3; D is perhaps TRBD1 (6 bases). CDR1 LGHNA and CDR2 YNFKEQ come from the germline V gene. The CDR3 length is 13 residues. The germline V and J ends were trimmed by 0 bases and 7 bases, with 8 bases remaining between them. CDR3 coding DNA: TGTGCCAGCAGCCAAGATCAGGGGCATACGCAGTATTTT. Translating it yields CASSQDQGHTQYF.

The V gene is TRBV6-5, the J gene TRBJ2-1; 9 nucleotides align to TRBD1. There are 14 residues in the CDR3. The germline gives CDR1 MNHEY, CDR2 SVGAGI. The trim removed 7 bases at V and 2 bases at J, leaving 3 bases unmatched. This CDR3 is CASTRTGAYNEQFF. As DNA, the CDR3 is TGTGCCAGCACCCGGACAGGGGCCTACAATGAGCAGTTCTTC.

The chain employs TRBV7-2 and TRBJ1-1, with D possibly TRBD1 on 6 matching bases. There are 13 residues in the CDR3. The ends were cut back, 5 bases at V and 8 bases at J, with 15 bases in the middle. Germline loops: CDR1 SGHTA, CDR2 FQGNSA. CDR3 sequence: CASSQQGTLEAFF. The CDR3 nucleotides read TGTGCCAGCAGCCAACAGGGTACGCTGGAAGCTTTCTTT.

This clone was counted ten times or more. The chain uses TRBV27 and TRBJ1-6; D is undetermined. V was cut by 7 bases and J by 8 bases, with 15 bases left in between. The CDR3 is 14 amino acids. Per the germline V gene, CDR1 is MNHEY and CDR2 is SMNVEV (reference sequence). CDR3 in DNA: TGTGCCAGCACCTCCCCGGGGAGGGATTCACCCCTCCACTTT. Translating it yields CASTSPGRDSPLHF.

The V gene is TRBV14, the J gene TRBJ2-2; D remains unclear. Germline values: CDR1 SGHDN, CDR2 FVKESK. This CDR3 is built from 13 residues. V lost 1 base, J lost 5 bases, and 5 bases lay in between. The CDR3 coding sequence is TGTGCCAGCAGCCAAGCCCCGACCGGGGAGCTGTTTTTT. This encodes CASSQAPTGELFF.

The rearrangement links TRBV27 to TRBJ1-2; D remains ambiguous. Germline V gives CDR1 MNHEY, CDR2 SMNVEV (reference sequence). Trimming pared 4 bases from V and 7 bases from J, leaving 13 bases between. The CDR3 has 13 residues. The chain's CDR3 is CASSSTRVSGYTF. CDR3 bases: TGTGCCAGCAGTTCTACACGGGTTAGTGGCTACACCTTC.

The rearrangement uses TRBV24-1 and TRBJ1-5; D call uncertain. CDR1 is KGHDR and CDR2 is SFDVKD in the germline V gene. The V end was cut by 2 bases, the J end by 7 bases, with 23 bases between. There are 18 residues in the CDR3. The DNA for the CDR3 is TGTGCCACCAGTGATTCCGGTCACACATCGCGGGGAGACCAGCCCCAGCATTTT. Protein sequence: CATSDSGHTSRGDQPQHF.

This rearrangement joins TRBV28 to TRBJ2-5, with 11 bases lining up with TRBD2. The germline gives CDR1 MDHEN, CDR2 SYDVKM. The V segment lost 7 bases and the J segment 0 bases; nucleotides outside the gene matches: 13. CDR3 length equals 18 residues. CDR3 in DNA: TGTGCCAGCATCCGCACGCGACTAGCGGGACCGTACCAAGAGACCCAGTACTTC. It codes for CASIRTRLAGPYQETQYF.

This chain links TRBV7-8 with TRBJ2-7; a possible D gene is TRBD1 (6 bases). Germline V gives CDR1 SGHVS, CDR2 FQNEAQ. V shed 1 base and J shed 0 bases, with 10 bases lying between them. The CDR3 totals 15 residues. The CDR3 is CASSLERGNSYEQYF. The CDR3 DNA follows: TGTGCCAGCAGCTTAGAGAGGGGGAACTCCTACGAGCAGTACTTC.

The chain links TRBV29-1 to TRBJ2-3; D is unclear. Germline V gene lookup returns CDR1 SQVTM and CDR2 ANQGSEA. There are 13 residues in the CDR3. V was cut by 4 bases and J by 0 bases, with 8 bases left in between. The CDR3 loop is CSVGGRSTDTQYF. CDR3 bases: TGCAGCGTTGGTGGTCGGAGCACAGATACGCAGTATTTT.

This clone was counted only a few times. The chain joins TRBV28 to TRBJ2-1; the match to TRBD2 covers 8 bases. This CDR3 has 15 residues. Germline CDR1 and CDR2: MDHEN and SYDVKM. After removal of 6 bases from V and 12 bases from J, the junction contained 16 bases not matched to a gene. CDR3 nucleotides: TGTGCCAGCAGCACTCGGGGGGGCCTAGGGGCTAGGCAGTTCTTC. Its protein is CASSTRGGLGARQFF.

The V gene is TRBV7-2, the J gene TRBJ2-2, with a possible D match to TRBD2 (6 bases). V dropped 3 bases and J dropped 0 bases, with 11 bases sitting between them. The length of the CDR3 is 16 residues. Germline values: CDR1 SGHTA, CDR2 FQGNSA. CDR3 coding DNA: TGTGCCAGCAGCTTTTCCTGGGGGGCGAACACCGGGGAGCTGTTTTTT. Translation: CASSFSWGANTGELFF.

The chain recombines TRBV27 with TRBJ2-3, with 7 bases aligning to TRBD1. Germline V lookup: CDR1 MNHEY, CDR2 SMNVEV (reference sequence). The V segment lost 2 bases and the J segment 3 bases; nucleotides outside the gene matches: 5. CDR3 length: 15 amino acids. DNA of the CDR3: TGTGCCAGCAGTTTAATACAGGGGAAGACAGATACGCAGTATTTT. It yields the protein CASSLIQGKTDTQYF.

J is TRBJ1-6 and V is TRBV28; D might be TRBD1 (5 bases). Looked up from germline, CDR1 is MDHEN and CDR2 is SYDVKM. CDR3 length: 13 residues. Trimming left V 9 bases short and J 9 bases short, with 15 bases between. CDR3 DNA: TGTGCCAGTTCGACAGCCGGGGGTTCACCCCTCCACTTT. This gives the protein CASSTAGGSPLHF.

The count of this clone is one. This sequence joins TRBV6-6 and TRBJ1-4; tentatively, D is TRBD1 (5 bases). CDR1 is MNHNY and CDR2 is SVGAGI in the germline V gene (reference sequence). This CDR3 is 14 amino acids long. Trimming stripped 5 bases from V and 8 bases from J, with 15 bases between. CDR3 loop: CASSPGIRQEKLFF. For the CDR3, the DNA is TGTGCCAGCAGTCCAGGGATTCGGCAGGAAAAACTGTTTTTT.

This clone has a handful of counts. This chain uses TRBV6-1 with TRBJ1-5; perhaps TRBD1 as D (5 bases). The CDR3 extends over 15 amino acids. V was cut by 3 bases and J by 5 bases, with 14 bases left in between. Germline V gives CDR1 MNHNS, CDR2 SASEGT. CDR3: CASSDPQRGDQPQHF. The CDR3 DNA reads as TGTGCCAGCAGTGATCCCCAGCGGGGGGATCAGCCCCAGCATTTT.